A selection of T cell receptor beta chains follows, all from one sample in a study of beta chain features in type 1 diabetes. Method: immunoSEQ multiplex PCR; TCRdb's copy keeps in-frame clones and lacks some. In the table there are about 220,000 clones, approximately 11% of which are singletons. The source material was central memory CD4+ T cells from blood. The source of these receptors is a man between 18 and 35 years old in good health. Each CDR3 is given with its conserved first and last residue. The order of the fields is D gene, V gene, J gene, clone size, CDR3 protein, CDR3 DNA. The D gene is left open where the match is weak. A row's size may be missing; if present it is once, few, many or a size class.

d_call: TRBD1; v_call: TRBV2; j_call: TRBJ2-7; clone_size: few; cdr3_aa: CASRPTGRSYEQYF; cdr3_nt: TGTGCCAGCAGACCGACAGGGCGCTCCTACGAGCAGTACTTC
d_call: -; v_call: TRBV15; j_call: TRBJ2-1; clone_size: many; cdr3_aa: CATSRVTRSPEQFF; cdr3_nt: TGTGCCACCAGCAGAGTGACCCGGAGCCCGGAGCAGTTCTTC
d_call: TRBD1; v_call: TRBV5-1; j_call: TRBJ2-1; clone_size: many; cdr3_aa: CASSLEGGQFGNEQFF; cdr3_nt: TGCGCCAGCAGCTTAGAAGGGGGCCAATTCGGGAATGAGCAGTTCTTC
d_call: -; v_call: TRBV10-2; j_call: TRBJ1-5; clone_size: many; cdr3_aa: CASRGVGGSNQPQHF; cdr3_nt: TGCGCCAGCAGGGGGGTAGGGGGTAGCAATCAGCCCCAGCATTTT
d_call: -; v_call: TRBV7-2; j_call: TRBJ1-2; clone_size: -; cdr3_aa: CASSLQPGTGYGYTF; cdr3_nt: TGTGCCAGCAGCTTGCAGCCAGGGACTGGCTATGGCTACACCTTC
d_call: -; v_call: TRBV7-2; j_call: TRBJ2-7; clone_size: few; cdr3_aa: CASSLSVTSYSYEQYF; cdr3_nt: TGTGCCAGCAGCTTGTCAGTCACTTCCTACTCCTACGAGCAGTACTTC
d_call: -; v_call: TRBV6-5; j_call: TRBJ2-7; clone_size: once; cdr3_aa: CASSPPGANEQYF; cdr3_nt: TGTGCCAGCAGCCCACCGGGGGCCAACGAGCAGTACTTC
d_call: -; v_call: TRBV10-1; j_call: TRBJ1-1; clone_size: many; cdr3_aa: CASSDTGLRTEAFF; cdr3_nt: TGCGCCAGCAGTGATACAGGGTTGAGAACGGAAGCTTTCTTT
d_call: TRBD2; v_call: TRBV19; j_call: TRBJ2-1; clone_size: few; cdr3_aa: CASHTSGNPYNEQFF; cdr3_nt: TGTGCCAGTCATACTAGCGGGAACCCCTACAATGAGCAGTTCTTC
d_call: -; v_call: TRBV18; j_call: TRBJ2-7; clone_size: -; cdr3_aa: CASSPDLKSEQYF; cdr3_nt: TGTGCCAGCTCACCGGACCTAAAGTCGGAGCAGTACTTC
d_call: -; v_call: TRBV27; j_call: TRBJ2-7; clone_size: -; cdr3_aa: CASSSYRADEQYF; cdr3_nt: TGTGCCAGCAGTTCATACAGGGCGGACGAGCAGTACTTC
d_call: -; v_call: TRBV30; j_call: TRBJ2-5; clone_size: -; cdr3_aa: CAWASRALEETQYF; cdr3_nt: TGTGCCTGGGCCTCGAGGGCTTTAGAAGAGACCCAGTACTTC
d_call: -; v_call: TRBV7-9; j_call: TRBJ2-7; clone_size: few; cdr3_aa: CASSLEAGAEQYF; cdr3_nt: TGTGCCAGCAGCTTAGAGGCGGGCGCGGAGCAGTACTTC
d_call: -; v_call: TRBV7-6; j_call: TRBJ2-6; clone_size: few; cdr3_aa: CASSRDRANVLTF; cdr3_nt: TGTGCCAGCAGCAGGGACAGGGCCAACGTCCTGACTTTC
d_call: -; v_call: TRBV6-5; j_call: TRBJ1-2; clone_size: few; cdr3_aa: CASSYQQGYGYTF; cdr3_nt: TGTGCCAGCAGTTACCAGCAGGGGTATGGCTACACCTTC
d_call: TRBD2; v_call: TRBV15; j_call: TRBJ2-7; clone_size: many; cdr3_aa: CATSLGLAYEQYF; cdr3_nt: TGTGCCACCAGCTTAGGACTAGCTTACGAGCAGTACTTC
d_call: -; v_call: TRBV30; j_call: TRBJ2-2; clone_size: many; cdr3_aa: CAWRTQTGELFF; cdr3_nt: TGTGCCTGGAGAACTCAGACCGGGGAGCTGTTTTTT
d_call: TRBD1; v_call: TRBV6-5; j_call: TRBJ2-1; clone_size: few; cdr3_aa: CASSYAWDRHNEQFF; cdr3_nt: TGTGCCAGCAGTTACGCCTGGGACAGGCACAATGAGCAGTTCTTC
d_call: -; v_call: TRBV19; j_call: TRBJ2-3; clone_size: -; cdr3_aa: CASSTTRKDTQYF; cdr3_nt: TGTGCCAGTAGTACTACTAGAAAAGATACGCAGTATTTT
d_call: -; v_call: TRBV27; j_call: TRBJ2-7; clone_size: -; cdr3_aa: CASSLSGTLTYEQYF; cdr3_nt: TGTGCCAGCAGTTTATCAGGGACTCTAACCTACGAGCAGTACTTC
d_call: TRBD2; v_call: TRBV30; j_call: TRBJ2-4; clone_size: medium-sized; cdr3_aa: CACEGGAKNIQYF; cdr3_nt: TGTGCCTGTGAGGGAGGGGCCAAAAACATTCAGTACTTC
d_call: -; v_call: TRBV7-3; j_call: TRBJ1-1; clone_size: many; cdr3_aa: CASSLTGPGTEAFF; cdr3_nt: TGTGCCAGCAGCTTAACAGGGCCGGGTACTGAAGCTTTCTTT
d_call: TRBD2; v_call: TRBV5-1; j_call: TRBJ2-3; clone_size: few; cdr3_aa: CASSPAASGLTDTQYF; cdr3_nt: TGCGCCAGCAGCCCGGCGGCTAGCGGACTCACAGATACGCAGTATTTT
d_call: TRBD2; v_call: TRBV5-6; j_call: TRBJ2-1; clone_size: few; cdr3_aa: CASSLVASGYNEQFF; cdr3_nt: TGTGCCAGCAGCTTGGTGGCTAGCGGCTACAATGAGCAGTTCTTC
d_call: -; v_call: TRBV7-2; j_call: TRBJ2-6; clone_size: -; cdr3_aa: CASVFFGANVLTF; cdr3_nt: TGTGCCAGCGTCTTTTTTGGGGCCAACGTCCTGACTTTC
d_call: TRBD2; v_call: TRBV9; j_call: TRBJ2-7; clone_size: -; cdr3_aa: CASSVASGRQQYF; cdr3_nt: TGTGCCAGCAGCGTGGCTAGCGGGAGACAGCAGTACTTC
d_call: -; v_call: TRBV6-6; j_call: TRBJ2-3; clone_size: few; cdr3_aa: CASRPRSTDTQYF; cdr3_nt: TGTGCCAGCAGGCCTAGAAGCACAGATACGCAGTATTTT
d_call: -; v_call: TRBV5-1; j_call: TRBJ2-1; clone_size: -; cdr3_aa: CASSMDWSLQSEQFF; cdr3_nt: TGCGCCAGCAGCATGGACTGGTCCTTACAATCTGAGCAGTTCTTC
d_call: -; v_call: TRBV30; j_call: TRBJ1-1; clone_size: -; cdr3_aa: CAWSVRGQLNTEAFF; cdr3_nt: TGTGCCTGGAGTGTACGTGGACAGTTGAACACTGAAGCTTTCTTT
d_call: -; v_call: TRBV7-9; j_call: TRBJ1-1; clone_size: -; cdr3_aa: CASSQGPGMNTEAFF; cdr3_nt: TGTGCCAGCAGCCAGGGCCCAGGGATGAACACTGAAGCTTTCTTT
d_call: -; v_call: TRBV11-3; j_call: TRBJ2-2; clone_size: -; cdr3_aa: CASSSLTGELFF; cdr3_nt: TGTGCCAGCAGCTCGCTCACCGGGGAGCTGTTTTTT
d_call: -; v_call: TRBV9; j_call: TRBJ2-3; clone_size: once; cdr3_aa: CASSVEQGRTDTQYF; cdr3_nt: TGTGCCAGCAGCGTAGAACAGGGAAGAACAGATACGCAGTATTTT
d_call: -; v_call: TRBV15; j_call: TRBJ2-4; clone_size: few; cdr3_aa: CATSRDMPGSGKNIQYF; cdr3_nt: TGTGCCACCAGCAGAGATATGCCGGGGTCGGGCAAAAACATTCAGTACTTC
d_call: TRBD1; v_call: TRBV7-8; j_call: TRBJ2-2; clone_size: few; cdr3_aa: CASSPSPRDRGDPNTGELFF; cdr3_nt: TGTGCCAGCAGCCCGTCCCCTAGGGACAGGGGTGACCCGAACACCGGGGAGCTGTTTTTT
d_call: -; v_call: TRBV7-2; j_call: TRBJ2-7; clone_size: few; cdr3_aa: CASSLRFEVYEQYF; cdr3_nt: TGTGCCAGCAGCTTAAGATTTGAGGTCTACGAGCAGTACTTC
d_call: -; v_call: TRBV7-6; j_call: TRBJ2-7; clone_size: few; cdr3_aa: CASSLGGFYEQYF; cdr3_nt: TGTGCCAGCAGCCTCGGAGGATTCTACGAGCAGTACTTC
d_call: -; v_call: TRBV19; j_call: TRBJ2-7; clone_size: few; cdr3_aa: CASSSVGRVTYEQYF; cdr3_nt: TGTGCCAGTAGTTCCGTGGGACGGGTAACCTACGAGCAGTACTTC
d_call: -; v_call: TRBV30; j_call: TRBJ2-5; clone_size: few; cdr3_aa: CASQGGVQETQYF; cdr3_nt: TGTGCCTCCCAGGGGGGAGTCCAAGAGACCCAGTACTTC
d_call: TRBD1; v_call: TRBV7-2; j_call: TRBJ2-3; clone_size: few; cdr3_aa: CASSVDRGKDTQYF; cdr3_nt: TGTGCCAGCAGCGTGGACAGGGGGAAAGATACGCAGTATTTT
d_call: -; v_call: TRBV29-1; j_call: TRBJ1-1; clone_size: few; cdr3_aa: CSVEIGDGTEAFF; cdr3_nt: TGCAGCGTTGAAATAGGGGACGGAACTGAAGCTTTCTTT
d_call: -; v_call: TRBV5-1; j_call: TRBJ2-1; clone_size: few; cdr3_aa: CASSLQGIRSYNEQFF; cdr3_nt: TGCGCCAGCAGCTTACAGGGAATTCGCTCCTACAATGAGCAGTTCTTC
d_call: TRBD2; v_call: TRBV4-2; j_call: TRBJ2-1; clone_size: few; cdr3_aa: CASSQELAGRGGTDNEQFF; cdr3_nt: TGTGCCAGCAGCCAAGAGCTAGCGGGAAGGGGGGGAACCGACAATGAGCAGTTCTTC
d_call: TRBD1; v_call: TRBV7-3; j_call: TRBJ2-2; clone_size: few; cdr3_aa: CASSQGQGGTGELFF; cdr3_nt: TGTGCCAGCAGCCAGGGACAGGGGGGCACCGGGGAGCTGTTTTTT
d_call: -; v_call: TRBV29-1; j_call: TRBJ2-7; clone_size: few; cdr3_aa: CSVIQRAYEQYF; cdr3_nt: TGCAGCGTGATTCAGCGGGCCTACGAGCAGTACTTC
d_call: -; v_call: TRBV7-7; j_call: TRBJ2-2; clone_size: -; cdr3_aa: CASSLEAVSGELFF; cdr3_nt: TGTGCTAGCAGCTTAGAAGCGGTATCCGGGGAGCTGTTTTTT
d_call: TRBD1; v_call: TRBV5-1; j_call: TRBJ2-1; clone_size: -; cdr3_aa: CASSAAGTVQWDEQFF; cdr3_nt: TGCGCCAGCAGCGCTGCCGGGACAGTCCAATGGGATGAGCAGTTCTTC
d_call: -; v_call: TRBV11-2; j_call: TRBJ2-7; clone_size: -; cdr3_aa: CASSSPRFGEQYF; cdr3_nt: TGTGCCAGCAGCTCTCCCCGCTTTGGGGAGCAGTACTTC
d_call: -; v_call: TRBV29-1; j_call: TRBJ2-1; clone_size: -; cdr3_aa: CSVPTGRVLYNEQFF; cdr3_nt: TGCAGCGTGCCCACCGGGCGGGTCCTCTACAATGAGCAGTTCTTC
d_call: -; v_call: TRBV30; j_call: TRBJ2-7; clone_size: -; cdr3_aa: CAWRRGTYEQYF; cdr3_nt: TGTGCCTGGAGAAGGGGGACCTACGAGCAGTACTTC
d_call: -; v_call: TRBV30; j_call: TRBJ2-5; clone_size: few; cdr3_aa: CAWSVPLALQETQYF; cdr3_nt: TGTGCCTGGAGTGTACCACTCGCGCTCCAAGAGACCCAGTACTTC